This T cell receptor (beta chain) was observed in a study of blood T cell repertoires in COVID-19. Study as a whole: PBMCs, B-cell-depleted T cells, or T cells provided the cDNA or gDNA that made up the material.

Original data processing: Reference gene primer amplification gave estimated nucleated cell counts. Only in-frame clones appear in the TCRdb table, and some are missing; sequencing was by immunoSEQ multiplex PCR. V, J and clone size were drawn from that table, and D and trimming were deduced from the DNA. The table lists 200,000 or so clones, around four fifths of them singletons. Per germline, CDR1 SGHAT and CDR2 FQNNGV. This CDR3 comprises 15 residues. The V gene end was trimmed by 5 bases and the J gene end by 3 bases; junction bases not matched to a gene: 7. V and J are TRBV11-2 and TRBJ1-5; the match to TRBD1 covers 7 bases. This clonotype was obtained from a human donor with acute or convalescent COVID-19. The donor label of this sample is uncertain. What was sequenced was peripheral blood. CDR3 in DNA: TGTGCCAGCAGCCCTGGGACAGTAAACAATCAGCCCCAGCATTTT. It is translated as CASSPGTVNNQPQHF. Using reference TRBV11-2 and TRBJ1-5 for the parts outside the CDR3, the full variable domain is EAGVAQSPRYKIIEKRQSVAFWCNPISGHATLYWYQQILGQGPKLLIQFQNNGVVDDSQLPKDRFSAERLKGVDSTLKIQPAKLEDSAVYLCASSPGTVNNQPQHFGDGTRLSIL.